This T cell receptor beta chain was identified during a study of T-cell memory formation after mild COVID-19. CDR3 length: 12 amino acids. Looked up from germline, CDR1 is LGHNA and CDR2 is YNFKEQ. Trimming cost V 4 bases and J 3 bases, with 7 bases left between them. TCRdb analysed the 5' RACE reads with MiXCR anew, one entry per CDR3 protein. The table has 350,000 to 500,000 distinct CDR3 sequences, 23% seen once. The specimen was PBMCs or a T cell subset sorted from them (not recorded which). This TCR was sampled from an adult woman who had mild COVID-19 (a few samples of this study predate the infection). Cell type and time point are not known. This chain links TRBV4-2 with TRBJ2-7; D is ambiguous. The chain's CDR3 is CASSRLIYEQYF. The CDR3 region has the DNA TGTGCCAGCAGCCGCCTGATCTACGAGCAGTACTTC.